The 8 T cell receptor beta chains presented below share a single source sample, sequenced in a study of CD8+ T cells in alopecia areata. Following extraction, RNA underwent reverse transcription to cDNA, which served as the sequencing template. Data came from immunoSEQ multiplex PCR; TCRdb stores just in-frame clones and leaves some out. Here the sample spans 90,000 to 100,000 clones, 50% to 75% being singletons. The treatment is: oral pan-JAK inhibitor, 5-10 mg twice daily. Sequenced material: CD8+ T cells sorted from blood, taken at week 4, from a patient treated with tofacitinib. Every receptor here comes from a human donor with alopecia areata.

The V and J genes are TRBV27 and TRBJ2-7; D perhaps matches TRBD1 (6 bases). The CDR3 runs to 16 residues. The ends were cut back, 7 bases at V and 1 base at J, with 20 bases in the middle. Germline values: CDR1 MNHEY, CDR2 SMNVEV (reference sequence). CDR3 bases: TGTGCCAGCAAAATATTCGGGGCAGGGGCTTCCTACGAGCAGTACTTC. It encodes CASKIFGAGASYEQYF.

The chain links TRBV25-1 to TRBJ2-1; 7 bases are shared with TRBD2. V was clipped by 3 bases and J by 9 bases; unmatched bases: 8. This CDR3 is built from 14 residues. CDR1 MGHDK and CDR2 SYGVNS come from the germline V gene. The CDR3 protein is CASSDSVWEGEQFF. For the CDR3, the DNA is TGTGCCAGCAGTGATTCGGTCTGGGAGGGTGAGCAGTTCTTC.

The chain has TRBV13 and TRBJ1-6, with 7 nucleotides matching TRBD1. The CDR3 runs to 14 residues. V was clipped by 5 bases and J by 10 bases; unmatched bases: 8. Germline-derived CDR1 and CDR2 are PRHDT and FYEKMQ (reference sequence). CDR3 DNA: TGTGCCAGCAGCCGAGACAGGGCAGGGTCACCCCTCCACTTT. This sequence encodes CASSRDRAGSPLHF. The full variable domain, rest sourced from reference TRBV13 and TRBJ1-6, is AAGVIQSPRHLIKEKRETATLKCYPIPRHDTVYWYQQGPGQDPQFLISFYEKMQSDKGSIPDRFSAQQFSDYHSELNMSSLELGDSALYFCASSRDRAGSPLHFGNGTRLTVT.

The chain has TRBV2 and TRBJ2-5; tentatively, D is TRBD2 (7 bases). The CDR3 consists of 14 residues. CDR1 is SNHLY, CDR2 FYNNEI, per germline. Trimming cost V 6 bases and J 5 bases, with 16 bases left between them. CDR3: CASRTSGGEETQYF. In DNA, the CDR3 is TGTGCCAGCAGGACCTCGGGGGGCGAGGAGACCCAGTACTTC.

A few counts support this clone. The chain employs TRBV29-1 and TRBJ2-7, with a tentative D call TRBD1 (6 bases). The CDR3 is 12 residues long. CDR1 SQVTM and CDR2 ANQGSEA come from the germline V gene. V was pared by 4 bases and J by 3 bases, with 10 bases between. The CDR3 DNA sequence: TGCAGCGTTGGGACAGCAAGCTACGAGCAGTACTTC. The encoded protein is CSVGTASYEQYF.

This chain joins TRBV7-9 and TRBJ2-1; 9 nucleotides align to TRBD1. Per the germline V gene, CDR1 is SEHNR and CDR2 is FQNEAQ (reference sequence). V dropped 1 base and J dropped 8; count of bases not matched to a gene: 9. This CDR3 spans 16 amino acids. In nucleotides, the CDR3 is TGTGCCAGCAGCTTAGTCGCAAATCACAGGGGGCATGAGCAGTTCTTC. Its protein product is CASSLVANHRGHEQFF. Drawing the rest from reference TRBV7-9 and TRBJ2-1, the complete variable domain is DTGVSQNPRHKITKRGQNVTFRCDPISEHNRLYWYRQTLGQGPEFLTYFQNEAQLEKSRLLSDRFSAERPKGSFSTLEIQRTEQGDSAMYLCASSLVANHRGHEQFFGPGTRLTVL.

CDR3 DNA sequence: TGTGCCAGCAGTTTTCAGGGGAACCAGTACTTC. Translating gives CASSFQGNQYF. The chain has TRBV6-6 and TRBJ2-4; D is possibly TRBD1 (6 bases). Germline V gene lookup returns CDR1 MNHNY and CDR2 SVGAGI (reference sequence). The CDR3 runs to 11 residues. V gave up 4 bases and J gave up 13 bases, with 11 bases separating them.

V is TRBV29-1 and J is TRBJ2-6; a weak D match, TRBD2 (6 bases). V was cut by 6 bases and J by 3 bases, with 9 bases left in between. Germline V gives CDR1 SQVTM, CDR2 ANQGSEA. This CDR3 region has 13 residues. The CDR3 nucleotides are TGCAGCGTGCCGGGAGATGGGGCCAACGTCCTGACTTTC. This translates into CSVPGDGANVLTF. Together with reference TRBV29-1 and TRBJ2-6, the CDR3 gives the full variable domain: SAVISQKPSRDICQRGTSLTIQCQVDSQVTMMFWYRQQPGQSLTLIATANQGSEATYESGFVIDKFPISRPNLTFSTLTVSNMSPEDSSIYLCSVPGDGANVLTFGAGSRLTVL.